The present T cell receptor (beta chain) was sequenced within a study of regulatory T cells in long-lasting Graves disease (dated by TCRdb to the early 2020s). About the investigation overall: Newly diagnosed Graves' disease patients had taken antithyroid drugs for less than 3 months. A total of roughly 35 samples underwent TCR sequencing: about 13 from persistent and roughly 20 from newly diagnosed Graves' disease patients. The study was conducted in China and was registered as a clinical trial. This study used TCR sequencing and RNA sequencing of peripheral blood to compare persistent Graves' disease patients against newly diagnosed Graves' disease patients. Summary of the overall study and its limitations: Compared with newly diagnosed patients, persistent Graves' disease patients had lower TCR Shannon entropy and fewer highly expanded clones, which suggests clonal expansion. Only the TCR beta chain was sequenced and analyzed. The small sample size was acknowledged by the authors as a limitation that may reduce accuracy. A larger number of public clonotypes was shared among persistent patients (about 2,700) than among newly diagnosed patients (roughly 930). Peripheral blood alone was examined, since thyroid tissue, which constituted the primary lesion, could not be accessed.

Taken with the paper, the label for time point translates to: newly diagnosed GD, antithyroid drugs for less than 3 months. For both TCR sequencing and RNA sequencing, RNA was extracted from PBMCs using TRIzol. The diagnosis of Graves' disease followed American Thyroid Association guidelines. Recruitment of patients was carried out at an endocrinology department in Xi'an, China. Each patient gave approximately 9.7 milliliters of peripheral blood, collected in an EDTA anticoagulant tube. Ficoll Paque Plus density gradient separation was used to isolate PBMCs, and no additional T cell sorting was done. RNA quality was checked with an Agilent 2100 Bioanalyzer and agarose gel, and concentration with a NanoDrop 2000. Receptor libraries were prepared by multiplex PCR. Sequencing took place on an Illumina HiSeq 4000. To build TCR beta libraries, CDR3 regions were amplified by Arm-PCR using iRepertoire HTBI primers. Before sequencing, the PCR products underwent gel purification. Processing in the source paper ran as follows. Gene usage analysis of CDR3 amino acid clonotypes relied on the approximately 60 TRBV and about 15 TRBJ segments identified across samples. COPE and FqMerger were used to merge the filtered high-quality paired reads into contigs. Contigs were aligned with BLAST to IMGT TRBV, TRBD and TRBJ reference genes, and CDR3 was defined per IMGT. Any clonotype with a frequency above 0.1% was classified as a highly expanded clone. Repertoire diversity was measured by Shannon entropy, and V-J evenness by the Gini coefficient. Public clonotypes were defined as clonotypes shared by more than one individual. The raw public reads went through TCRdb reprocessing: fastp at Q25, MiXCR clone calling, in-frame beta chains kept. Each CDR3 protein appears once, grouped with its most common genes and DNA. The V and J calls and clone size come from TCRdb's table, not from the authors' own analysis. The table for this sample lists some 450,000 distinct CDR3 sequences; 16% of them were counted only once. The ten top clones hold over 8.5% of the sample.

This clonotype was detected ten times or more. The antigen it binds to is not known. No much larger clonotype is one base removed from it; base qualities were not supplied. These data are also associated with another study on T cells in Graves' hyperthyroidism and ophthalmopathy. As the second publication notes: Stable Graves' hyperthyroidism was defined as the absence of progression to ophthalmopathy over 18 months of follow-up. The hyperthyroidism patients were between 18 and 65 years old and newly diagnosed, with a disease duration of less than 2 months. Patients with uncontrolled infections, other autoimmune diseases, pregnancy or lactation were excluded. Diagnoses relied on clinical symptoms, serum thyroxine and TRAb, thyroid ultrasound and orbital computed tomography. The first round of RT-PCR for the TCR CDR3 was performed with the HTBI primer set and the Qiagen OneStep RT-PCR kit. Most expanded thyroid clonotypes (frequency above 0.001) were also detected in blood, suggesting blood repertoires may reflect thyroid immune responses. In cross-validation, a model built on a 13 V-J signature told ophthalmopathy apart from stable hyperthyroidism with 85% to 90% sensitivity and around 83% specificity, and in testing the same model reached 80%/75%. In validation, the model predicted progression to ophthalmopathy a median of roughly 6.1 months before onset, with about 64% sensitivity and 72.22% specificity. To identify TCR V-J signatures that set the groups apart, the researchers used a discovery cohort of about a hundred patients, made up of 40 to 45 with Graves' ophthalmopathy and 57 with stable Graves' hyperthyroidism. Whether ophthalmopathy could be predicted prospectively was tested in an independent validation cohort made up of roughly 20 hyperthyroidism patients plus 17 patients who later progressed to ophthalmopathy. For training and testing, the 100 or so patients in the discovery cohort were randomly divided in a 7:3 ratio. In several Graves' hyperthyroidism patients, the study also compared T-cell repertoires from thyroid tissue with T-cell repertoires from blood. After sampling, hyperthyroidism patients received methimazole starting at 30 mg daily, and ophthalmopathy patients received high-dose intravenous methylprednisolone. The libraries were constructed in a second round of multiplex PCR and then size-selected and purified. The libraries were sequenced on an Illumina HiSeq2000 using paired-end 100 bp reads. Raw data were processed with SOAPnuke, discarding reads with adapters, uncalled bases, mean Phred below 15, or no exact constant-primer or identifier match. High-quality paired reads were merged with COPE v1.2.5, and unique nucleotide sequences were defined as clonotypes. MiTCR v1.1 was used to align the clonotypes against IMGT TRBV, TRBD and TRBJ reference segments. Analysis was restricted to V-J combinations with a frequency above 0.0001, which covered 99.2% of repertoires. The TCS score was defined as F50 (clonal expansion) divided by E x V (chaos), with BLOSUM62-based TCRdist calculated between CDR3 peptides within each V-J. Welch's t-statistics and random forest reduced roughly 500 V-J features to some 14, which were used in a naive Bayes classifier (R e1071). No statistical method was used to fix the sample size in advance, and group allocation was not hidden from the investigators. According to the paper, TCR Vbeta CDR3 sequencing was carried out on 135 peripheral blood samples, which came from 40 to 45 ophthalmopathy, some 73 hyperthyroidism and about 17 progressor patients.

Specimen: peripheral blood mononuclear cells (PBMCs), collected at new diagnosis, from a patient treated with antithyroid drugs. The sequence was collected from a woman aged 25 to 39 with Graves disease. Donor details come from another sample of the same person, matched by shared clones.

The CDR3 region has the sequence CASSQGELGYTF. The DNA sequence is as follows: TGTGCCAGCAGCCAAGGGGAGCTTGGCTACACCTTC. The V and J genes are TRBV6-1 and TRBJ1-2, with TRBD1 perhaps the D gene, on 5 matching bases. Deletion took 6 bases off V and 7 bases off J, with a span of 12 bases between the germline ends. The CDR3 starts with the cysteine, ends with the phenylalanine, and has 12 residues. Only the CDR3 DNA is retained, 36 bases long and in frame from the first base. From a lookup of the germline V gene, CDR1 and CDR2 are MNHNS and SASEGT.